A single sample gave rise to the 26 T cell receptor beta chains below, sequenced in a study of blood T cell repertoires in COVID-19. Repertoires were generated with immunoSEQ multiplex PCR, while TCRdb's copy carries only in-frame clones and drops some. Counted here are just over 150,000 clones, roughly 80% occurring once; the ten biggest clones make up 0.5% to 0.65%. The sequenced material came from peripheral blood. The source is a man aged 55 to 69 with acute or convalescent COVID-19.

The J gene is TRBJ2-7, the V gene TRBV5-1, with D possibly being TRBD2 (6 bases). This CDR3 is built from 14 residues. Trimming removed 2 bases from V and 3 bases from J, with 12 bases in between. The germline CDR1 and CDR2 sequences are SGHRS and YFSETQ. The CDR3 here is CASSLDGGVYEQYF. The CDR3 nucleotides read TGCGCCAGCAGCTTAGACGGCGGGGTCTACGAGCAGTACTTC.

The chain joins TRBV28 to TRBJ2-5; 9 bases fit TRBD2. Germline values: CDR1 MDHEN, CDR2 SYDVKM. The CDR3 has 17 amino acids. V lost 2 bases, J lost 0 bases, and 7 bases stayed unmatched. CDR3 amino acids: CASSLRRPSGNQETQYF. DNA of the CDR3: TGTGCCAGCAGTTTAAGACGGCCTAGCGGGAACCAAGAGACCCAGTACTTC.

The CDR3 loop reads CASSPDRGANYGYTF. The CDR3, as DNA: TGCGCCAGCAGCCCGGACAGGGGCGCTAACTATGGCTACACCTTC. This chain joins TRBV23-1 and TRBJ1-2; 9 nucleotides line up with TRBD1. TRBV23-1 carries the ORF label, with uncertain function. J was trimmed by 0 bases and V by 6 bases; bases with no gene match: 5. The CDR3 is 15 amino acids.

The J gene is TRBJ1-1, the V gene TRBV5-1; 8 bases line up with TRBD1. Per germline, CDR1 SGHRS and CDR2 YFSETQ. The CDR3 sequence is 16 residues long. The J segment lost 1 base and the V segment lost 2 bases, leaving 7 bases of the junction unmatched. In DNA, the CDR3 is TGCGCCAGCAGCTTCGATAGGACAGGGAGGAACACTGAAGCTTTCTTT. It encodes CASSFDRTGRNTEAFF.

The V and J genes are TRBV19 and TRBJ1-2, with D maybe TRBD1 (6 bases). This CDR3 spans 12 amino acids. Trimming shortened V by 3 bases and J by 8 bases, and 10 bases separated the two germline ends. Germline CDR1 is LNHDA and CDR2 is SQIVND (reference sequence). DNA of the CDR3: TGTGCCAGTAGTATCCACAGGGACGGCTACACCTTC. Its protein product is CASSIHRDGYTF.

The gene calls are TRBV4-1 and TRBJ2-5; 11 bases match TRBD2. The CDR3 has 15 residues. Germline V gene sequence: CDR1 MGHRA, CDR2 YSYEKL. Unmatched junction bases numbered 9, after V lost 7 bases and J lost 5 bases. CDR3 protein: CASNLIAGGLETQYF. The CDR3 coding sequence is TGCGCCAGCAACCTAATAGCGGGGGGGCTGGAGACCCAGTACTTC.

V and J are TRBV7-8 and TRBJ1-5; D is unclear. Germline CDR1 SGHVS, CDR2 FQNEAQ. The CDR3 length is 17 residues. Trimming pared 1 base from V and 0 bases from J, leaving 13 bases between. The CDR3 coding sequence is TGTGCCAGCAGCTTAGGGCCGGCGGGTAATAGCAATCAGCCCCAGCATTTT. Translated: CASSLGPAGNSNQPQHF.

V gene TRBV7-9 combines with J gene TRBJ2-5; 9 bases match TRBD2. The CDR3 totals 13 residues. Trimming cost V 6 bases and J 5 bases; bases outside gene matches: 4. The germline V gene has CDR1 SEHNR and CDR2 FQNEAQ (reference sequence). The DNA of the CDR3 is TGTGCCAGCAGTCGTGGACTAGCGGAGACCCAGTACTTC. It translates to CASSRGLAETQYF.

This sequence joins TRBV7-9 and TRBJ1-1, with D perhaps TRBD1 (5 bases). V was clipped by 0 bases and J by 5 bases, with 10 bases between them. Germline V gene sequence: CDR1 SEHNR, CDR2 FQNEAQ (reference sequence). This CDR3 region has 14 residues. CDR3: CASSLAMGHTEAFF. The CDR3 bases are TGTGCCAGCAGCTTAGCCATGGGGCATACTGAAGCTTTCTTT.

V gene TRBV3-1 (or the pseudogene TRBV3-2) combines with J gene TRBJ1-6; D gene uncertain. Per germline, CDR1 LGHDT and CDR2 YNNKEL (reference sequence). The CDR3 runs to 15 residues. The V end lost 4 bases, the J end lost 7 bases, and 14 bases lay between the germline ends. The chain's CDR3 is CASSLGVNGNSPLHF. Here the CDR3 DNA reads TGTGCCAGCAGCCTCGGAGTTAACGGCAATTCACCCCTCCACTTT.

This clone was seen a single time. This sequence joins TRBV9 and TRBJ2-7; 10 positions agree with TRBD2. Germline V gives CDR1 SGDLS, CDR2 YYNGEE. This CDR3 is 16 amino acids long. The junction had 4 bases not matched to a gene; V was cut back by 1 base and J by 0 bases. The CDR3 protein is CASSVTAGGASYEQYF. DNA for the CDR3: TGTGCCAGCAGCGTAACAGCGGGAGGGGCCTCCTACGAGCAGTACTTC.

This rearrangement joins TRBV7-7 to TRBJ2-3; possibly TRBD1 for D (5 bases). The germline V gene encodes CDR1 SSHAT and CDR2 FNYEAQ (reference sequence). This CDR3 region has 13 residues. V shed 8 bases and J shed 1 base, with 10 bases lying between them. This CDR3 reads CASGPTGTDTQYF. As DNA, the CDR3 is TGTGCCAGCGGGCCGACAGGCACAGATACGCAGTATTTT.

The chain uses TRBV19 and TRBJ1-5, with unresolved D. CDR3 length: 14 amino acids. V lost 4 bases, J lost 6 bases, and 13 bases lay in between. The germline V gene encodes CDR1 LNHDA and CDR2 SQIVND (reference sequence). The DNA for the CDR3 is TGTGCCAGTAGTACCCTGCTAGGTGGTCAGCCCCAGCATTTT. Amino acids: CASSTLLGGQPQHF.

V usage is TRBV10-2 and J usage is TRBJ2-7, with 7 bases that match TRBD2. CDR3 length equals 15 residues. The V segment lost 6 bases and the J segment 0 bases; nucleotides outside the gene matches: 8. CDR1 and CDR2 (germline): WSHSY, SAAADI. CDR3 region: CASSHSGPYSYEQYF. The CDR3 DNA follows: TGCGCCAGCAGCCATAGCGGGCCCTACTCCTACGAGCAGTACTTC.

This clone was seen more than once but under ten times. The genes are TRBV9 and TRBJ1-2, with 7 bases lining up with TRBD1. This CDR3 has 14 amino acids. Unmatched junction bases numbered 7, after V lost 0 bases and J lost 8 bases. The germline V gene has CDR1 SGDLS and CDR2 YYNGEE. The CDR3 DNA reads TGTGCCAGCAGCGTAGATAGTACAGGGGAAGGCTACACCTTC. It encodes CASSVDSTGEGYTF.

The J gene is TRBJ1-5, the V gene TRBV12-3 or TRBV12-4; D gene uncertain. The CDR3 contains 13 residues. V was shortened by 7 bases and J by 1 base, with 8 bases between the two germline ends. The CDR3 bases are TGTGCCAGCAAATCAGGCAGCAATCAGCCCCAGCATTTT. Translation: CASKSGSNQPQHF.

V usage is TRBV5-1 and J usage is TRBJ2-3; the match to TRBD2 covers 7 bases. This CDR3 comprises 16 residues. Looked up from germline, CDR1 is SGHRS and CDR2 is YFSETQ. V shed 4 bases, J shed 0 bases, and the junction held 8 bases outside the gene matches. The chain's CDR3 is CASSRRGGSSTDTQYF. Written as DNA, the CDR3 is TGCGCCAGCAGCCGTCGCGGGGGTTCTAGCACAGATACGCAGTATTTT.

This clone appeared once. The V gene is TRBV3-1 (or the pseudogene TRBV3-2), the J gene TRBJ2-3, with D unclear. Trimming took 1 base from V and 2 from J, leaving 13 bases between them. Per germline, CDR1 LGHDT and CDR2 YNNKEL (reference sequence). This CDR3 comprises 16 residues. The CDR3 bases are TGTGCCAGCAGCCAAGGGGCTACCCCCTCCACAGATACGCAGTATTTT. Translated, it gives CASSQGATPSTDTQYF.

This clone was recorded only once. As DNA, the CDR3 is TGTGCCAGCTCACTTTCGCCTTCAGCAGATACGCAGTATTTT. Its protein is CASSLSPSADTQYF. This chain joins TRBV18 and TRBJ2-3, with no clear D. Trimming removed 4 bases from V and 4 bases from J, with 12 bases in between. Germline CDR1 is KGHSH and CDR2 is LQKENI. This CDR3 contains 14 residues. Drawing the rest from reference TRBV18 and TRBJ2-3, the complete variable domain is NAGVMQNPRHLVRRRGQEARLRCSPMKGHSHVYWYRQLPEEGLKFMVYLQKENIIDESGMPKERFSAEFPKEGPSILRIQQVVRGDSAAYFCASSLSPSADTQYFGPGTRLTVL.

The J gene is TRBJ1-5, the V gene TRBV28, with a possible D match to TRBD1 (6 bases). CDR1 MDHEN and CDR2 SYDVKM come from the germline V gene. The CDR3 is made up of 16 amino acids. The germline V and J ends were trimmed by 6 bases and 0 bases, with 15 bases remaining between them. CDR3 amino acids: CASSPWRTDSNQPQHF. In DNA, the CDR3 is TGTGCCAGCAGCCCGTGGAGGACAGATAGCAATCAGCCCCAGCATTTT.

CDR3 DNA: TGTGCCAGCAGCTTAGGGCACAGAATCTACGAGCAGTACTTC. This translates into CASSLGHRIYEQYF. The rearrangement joins TRBV7-2 to TRBJ2-7; D is ambiguous. This CDR3 has 14 residues. Trimming took 1 base from V and 3 from J, leaving 10 bases between them. Germline V gene lookup returns CDR1 SGHTA and CDR2 FQGNSA.

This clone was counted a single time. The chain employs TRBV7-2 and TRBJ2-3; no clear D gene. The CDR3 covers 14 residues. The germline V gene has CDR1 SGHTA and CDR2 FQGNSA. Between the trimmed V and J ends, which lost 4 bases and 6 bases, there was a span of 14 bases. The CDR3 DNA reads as TGTGCCAGCAGCTGGAGAGCAGACCGCGATACGCAGTATTTT. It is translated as CASSWRADRDTQYF.

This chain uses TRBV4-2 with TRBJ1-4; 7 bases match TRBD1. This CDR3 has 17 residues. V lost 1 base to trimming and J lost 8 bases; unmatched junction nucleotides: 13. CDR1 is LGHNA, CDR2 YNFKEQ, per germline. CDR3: CASSQGEAGGHKEKLFF. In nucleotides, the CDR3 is TGTGCCAGCAGCCAAGGGGAGGCAGGGGGGCATAAAGAAAAACTGTTTTTT.

The CDR3 sequence is CASRRHSTGYTF. DNA for the CDR3: TGTGCCAGCAGGCGACACTCCACTGGCTACACCTTC. The V gene is TRBV6-4, the J gene TRBJ1-2; D gene uncertain. Germline loops: CDR1 MRHNA, CDR2 SNTAGT. Trimming left V 6 bases short and J 7 bases short, with 12 bases between. The length of the CDR3 is 12 residues.

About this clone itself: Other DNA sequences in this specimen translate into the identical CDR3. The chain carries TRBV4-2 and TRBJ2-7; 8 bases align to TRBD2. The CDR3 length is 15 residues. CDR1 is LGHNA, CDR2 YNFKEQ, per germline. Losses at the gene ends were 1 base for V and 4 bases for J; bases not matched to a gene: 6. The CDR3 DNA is TGTGCCAGCAGCCAAGCAGCGGGAGTGGGGTACGAGCAGTACTTC. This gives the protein CASSQAAGVGYEQYF.

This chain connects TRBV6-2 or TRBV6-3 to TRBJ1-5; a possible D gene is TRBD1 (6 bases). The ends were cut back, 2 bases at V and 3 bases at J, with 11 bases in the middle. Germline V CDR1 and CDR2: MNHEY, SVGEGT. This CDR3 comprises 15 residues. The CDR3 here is CASSYRGLDNQPQHF. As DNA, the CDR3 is TGTGCCAGCAGTTACAGGGGGTTGGACAATCAGCCCCAGCATTTT.